Each of the 20 T cell receptor beta chains below was sequenced from the same sample in a study of T cell changes during pregnancy in multiple sclerosis. Profiled with immunoSEQ multiplex PCR; TCRdb holds only in-frame clones, not every one. Of fewer than 110,000 clones listed, approximately 92% are singletons. The sequenced sample was peripheral blood, obtained in the second trimester of pregnancy. The source is a female donor with multiple sclerosis, enrolled in a pregnancy study.

The J gene is TRBJ1-1, the V gene TRBV28; tentative D call: TRBD1 (5 bases). CDR3 length: 13 residues. V lost 4 bases and J 10 bases, leaving 16 bases between the germline ends. Germline V gene sequence: CDR1 MDHEN, CDR2 SYDVKM. The CDR3 spells CASSYTGPYGAFF. CDR3 nucleotides: TGTGCCAGCAGTTATACAGGCCCCTATGGAGCTTTCTTT.

The chain uses TRBV2 and TRBJ1-4, with TRBD1 identical over 9 bases. J lost 6 bases, V lost 7 bases, and 6 bases had no gene match. The CDR3 runs to 14 residues. The germline V gene has CDR1 SNHLY and CDR2 FYNNEI. The CDR3 sequence: CASNAGTGYEKLFF. The CDR3 nucleotides are TGTGCCAGCAACGCCGGGACAGGGTATGAAAAACTGTTTTTT.

This chain uses TRBV5-1 with TRBJ2-3, with TRBD2 matching 8 bases. Germline lookup yields CDR1 SGHRS and CDR2 YFSETQ. After removal of 3 bases from V and 1 base from J, the junction contained 10 bases not matched to a gene. The CDR3 has 17 amino acids. Here the CDR3 reads CASSSRTSSQGTDTQYF. The DNA of the CDR3 is TGCGCCAGCAGCTCACGGACTAGCAGCCAAGGCACAGATACGCAGTATTTT.

The table lists this clone with a count of one. The CDR3, as DNA: TGTGCCAGCAGCCGCGGGGTCCAAGGGACTGAAGCTTTCTTT. Translated: CASSRGVQGTEAFF. The chain links TRBV27 to TRBJ1-1; D gene ambiguous. Germline CDR1 reads MNHEY; CDR2 reads SMNVEV (reference sequence). Trimming removed 6 bases at V and 5 bases at J, with 16 bases between. The CDR3 is 14 amino acids.

The chain is built from TRBV5-1 and TRBJ1-1, with D possibly being TRBD1 (5 bases). The V gene lost 1 base and the J gene lost 4 bases, with 14 bases spanning the gap. Germline CDR1 and CDR2: SGHRS and YFSETQ. CDR3 length equals 15 residues. The CDR3 region is CASSLQGALRTEAFF. In DNA, the CDR3 is TGCGCCAGCAGCTTGCAAGGGGCCCTGCGCACTGAAGCTTTCTTT.

The CDR3 here is CASRTGGTGEQYF. CDR3 DNA sequence: TGTGCCAGCAGAACAGGGGGGACGGGAGAGCAGTACTTC. V usage is TRBV2 and J usage is TRBJ2-7, with 8 positions matching TRBD1. The CDR3 length is 13 residues. CDR1 is SNHLY and CDR2 is FYNNEI in the germline V gene. The V and J ends lost 6 bases and 7 bases, in that order; junction bases with no gene match: 8. The entire variable domain, with the rest obtained from reference TRBV2 and TRBJ2-7, is as follows: EPEVTQTPSHQVTQMGQEVILRCVPISNHLYFYWYRQILGQKVEFLVSFYNNEISEKSEIFDDQFSVERPDGSNFTLKIRSTKLEDSAMYFCASRTGGTGEQYFGPGTRLTVT.

The rearrangement links TRBV7-8 to TRBJ1-4; the D gene is possibly TRBD1 (5 bases). Trimming removed 4 bases at V and 8 bases at J, with 14 bases between. The CDR3 contains 14 residues. Germline assignment: CDR1 SGHVS and CDR2 FQNEAQ. The CDR3 here is CASSSRQSFEKLFF. The CDR3 DNA is TGTGCCAGCAGCTCTAGACAGTCCTTCGAAAAACTGTTTTTT.

The chain recombines TRBV4-2 with TRBJ2-3, with 9 bases aligning to TRBD2. The V segment lost 0 bases and the J segment 3 bases; nucleotides outside the gene matches: 1. Germline CDR1 and CDR2: LGHNA and YNFKEQ. CDR3 length: 15 amino acids. The CDR3, as DNA: TGTGCCAGCAGCCAAGATAGCGGGAGTACAGATACGCAGTATTTT. Translation gives CASSQDSGSTDTQYF.

This chain connects TRBV7-9 to TRBJ1-2; D gene uncertain. The CDR3 runs 13 residues. Trimming left V 5 bases short and J 3 bases short, with 10 bases between. Germline V lookup: CDR1 SEHNR, CDR2 FQNEAQ (reference sequence). CDR3 sequence: CASSLREYYGYTF. In DNA, the CDR3 is TGTGCCAGCAGCCTCCGGGAGTACTATGGCTACACCTTC.

This sequence joins TRBV19 and TRBJ2-7; 11 nucleotides match TRBD1. The V and J ends lost 2 bases and 11 bases, in that order; junction bases with no gene match: 8. The V gene's germline CDR1 is LNHDA and CDR2 SQIVND (reference sequence). This CDR3 contains 14 residues. The CDR3 protein is CASSIMGQGDRKYF. In nucleotides, the CDR3 is TGTGCCAGTAGTATAATGGGACAGGGGGATCGTAAGTACTTC.

The CDR3 spells CASSIRRAATGELFF. CDR3 in DNA: TGTGCCAGTAGTATTAGGAGGGCCGCCACCGGGGAGCTGTTTTTT. The chain recombines TRBV19 with TRBJ2-2; a weak D match, TRBD2 (6 bases). V was cut by 3 bases and J by 4 bases, with 12 bases left in between. This CDR3 has 15 residues. Germline V gene lookup returns CDR1 LNHDA and CDR2 SQIVND (reference sequence).

CDR3: CASSQDRDTGSYEQYF. In DNA form, the CDR3 reads TGTGCCAGCAGCCAAGACCGGGACACCGGCTCCTACGAGCAGTACTTC. The chain combines TRBV4-2 with TRBJ2-7; D possibly corresponds to TRBD1 (6 bases). Trimming left V 0 bases short and J 0 bases short, with 12 bases between. This CDR3 spans 16 amino acids. Germline V gives CDR1 LGHNA, CDR2 YNFKEQ.

The V and J genes are TRBV27 and TRBJ2-2; 8 bases align to TRBD2. Germline assignment: CDR1 MNHEY and CDR2 SMNVEV (reference sequence). With 8 bases clipped from V and 5 bases from J, the junction kept 13 bases outside the gene matches. The CDR3 totals 16 residues. This CDR3 reads CASYPLGTSTTGELFF. In nucleotides, the CDR3 is TGTGCCAGCTACCCCCTCGGGACTAGTACGACCGGGGAGCTGTTTTTT.

This clone was seen only once. This rearrangement joins TRBV29-1 to TRBJ2-7; tentatively, D is TRBD1 (5 bases). The CDR3 contains 14 residues. The germline V and J ends were trimmed by 7 bases and 0 bases, with 16 bases remaining between them. CDR1 is SQVTM, CDR2 ANQGSEA, per germline. In DNA form, the CDR3 reads TGCAGCGCCTTGACAGCGAGGAGCTCCTACGAGCAGTACTTC. Translating gives CSALTARSSYEQYF.

This chain joins TRBV30 and TRBJ2-5, with a possible D match to TRBD1 (5 bases). Germline loops: CDR1 GTSNPN, CDR2 SVGIG (reference sequence). The CDR3 contains 15 residues. Trimming removed 2 bases at V and 4 bases at J, with 17 bases between. The CDR3 DNA reads TGTGCCTGGAGTCTTTTGTCACAGGATGGAGAGACCCAGTACTTC. Encoded protein: CAWSLLSQDGETQYF. Complete variable domain (other parts from reference TRBV30 and TRBJ2-5): SQTIHQWPATLVQPVGSPLSLECTVEGTSNPNLYWYRQAAGRGLQLLFYSVGIGQISSEVPQNLSASRPQDRQFILSSKKLLLSDSGFYLCAWSLLSQDGETQYFGPGTRLLVL.

The rearrangement uses TRBV7-9 and TRBJ2-2; 7 positions match TRBD2. The V gene's germline CDR1 is SEHNR and CDR2 FQNEAQ (reference sequence). V was clipped by 3 bases and J by 4 bases; unmatched bases: 5. The CDR3 is 15 residues long. The DNA of the CDR3 is TGTGCCAGCAGCTTGGGGGGGATTGGCACCGGGGAGCTGTTTTTT. It encodes CASSLGGIGTGELFF.

This rearrangement joins TRBV7-9 to TRBJ2-1; 11 nucleotides line up with TRBD2. The CDR3 covers 13 residues. Germline V gene sequence: CDR1 SEHNR, CDR2 FQNEAQ (reference sequence). The junction had 1 base not matched to a gene; V was cut back by 8 bases and J by 4 bases. The CDR3 sequence is CASGTSGYNEQFF. The CDR3 coding sequence is TGTGCCAGCGGGACTAGCGGATACAATGAGCAGTTCTTC.

The chain joins TRBV6-5 to TRBJ1-1, with a tentative D call TRBD1 (5 bases). The CDR3 consists of 11 residues. V was trimmed by 5 bases and J by 7 bases, leaving 8 bases between them. CDR1 and CDR2 (germline): MNHEY, SVGAGI. In nucleotides, the CDR3 is TGTGCCAGCAGTGAACAGGTTGAAGCTTTCTTT. Its protein product is CASSEQVEAFF.

In this sample, this clone turned up a few times. The rearrangement joins TRBV5-8 to TRBJ2-1; 8 bases are shared with TRBD2. V shed 5 bases, J shed 5 bases, and the junction held 9 bases outside the gene matches. CDR3 length equals 15 residues. Germline V gene lookup returns CDR1 SGHTS and CDR2 YDEGEE. In DNA, the CDR3 is TGTGCCAGCAGGGGCAGCGGGAGTGGGAACAATGAGCAGTTCTTC. It yields the protein CASRGSGSGNNEQFF.

V is TRBV7-2 and J is TRBJ2-1; 8 nucleotides match TRBD2. From germline, CDR1 is SGHTA and CDR2 FQGNSA. This CDR3 spans 15 amino acids. J gave up 4 bases and V 5 bases, and 7 bases lay outside the gene matches. CDR3 residues: CASSATSGPYNEQFF. In nucleotides, the CDR3 is TGTGCCAGCAGCGCCACTAGCGGCCCTTACAATGAGCAGTTCTTC.